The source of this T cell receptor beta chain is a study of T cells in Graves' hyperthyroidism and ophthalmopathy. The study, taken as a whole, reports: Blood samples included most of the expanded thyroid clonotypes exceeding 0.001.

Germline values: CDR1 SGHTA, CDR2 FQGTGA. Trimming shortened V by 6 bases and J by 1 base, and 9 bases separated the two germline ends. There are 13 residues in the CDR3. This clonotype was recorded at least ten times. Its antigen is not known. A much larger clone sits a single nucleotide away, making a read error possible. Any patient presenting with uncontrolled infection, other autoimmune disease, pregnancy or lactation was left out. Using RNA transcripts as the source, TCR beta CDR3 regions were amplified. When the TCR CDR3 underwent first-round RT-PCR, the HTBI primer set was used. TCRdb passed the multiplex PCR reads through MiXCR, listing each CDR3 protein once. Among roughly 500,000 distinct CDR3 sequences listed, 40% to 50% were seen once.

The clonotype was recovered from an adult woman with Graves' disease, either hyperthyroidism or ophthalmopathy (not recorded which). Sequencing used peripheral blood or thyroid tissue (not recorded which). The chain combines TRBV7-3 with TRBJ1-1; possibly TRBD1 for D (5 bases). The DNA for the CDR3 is TGTGCCAGCAGACAAGACAGGAACACTGAAGCTTTCTTT. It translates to CASRQDRNTEAFF.